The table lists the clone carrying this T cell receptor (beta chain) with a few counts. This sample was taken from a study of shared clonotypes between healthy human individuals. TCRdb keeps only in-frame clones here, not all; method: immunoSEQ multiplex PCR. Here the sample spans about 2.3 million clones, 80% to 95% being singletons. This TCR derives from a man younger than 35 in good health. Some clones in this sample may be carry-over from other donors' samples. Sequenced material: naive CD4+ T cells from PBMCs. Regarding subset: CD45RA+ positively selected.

CDR3 DNA: TGCGCCAGCAGCTGGGACAGGGTGAACACTGAAGCTTTCTTT. It codes for CASSWDRVNTEAFF. The V and J genes are TRBV5-1 and TRBJ1-1; 9 bases are a match to TRBD1. Germline V gene data show CDR1 as SGHRS and CDR2 as YFSETQ. The length of the CDR3 is 14 residues. J lost 0 bases, V lost 3 bases, and 0 bases had no gene match.